The clone carrying this T cell receptor beta chain appeared a few times. As yet, its antigen is unknown. Assay: immunoSEQ multiplex PCR; the TCRdb copy retains only in-frame clones and omits some. The sample gives around 2.5 million clones, approximately 93% of which show up once; about 0.38% is in the top ten. The sample originates from a study of shared clonotypes between healthy human individuals. At the level of the study: CD4 naive and memory got three plates each, CD8 naive two, CD8 memory one. Broader study findings: Rarefaction demonstrated incomplete sorted-subset sequencing despite large depth. Sharing of clonotypes among donors was expected to vary with sequencing depth.

This CDR3 is 13 amino acids long. Germline values: CDR1 MDHEN, CDR2 SYDVKM. V was pared by 5 bases and J by 7 bases, with 12 bases between. The receptor's source is a man younger than 35 in good health. Some clones in this sample may be carry-over from other donors' samples. The sequenced material came from naive CD4+ T cells from PBMCs. Regarding subset: CD45RA+ positively selected. This chain joins TRBV28 and TRBJ1-5, with unresolved D. The DNA for the CDR3 is TGTGCCAGCAGTGACGCCCAAGGGCAGCCCCAGCATTTT. Its protein is CASSDAQGQPQHF.